These 30 T cell receptor beta chains came from one sample sequenced in a study of response to subunit inactivated influenza vaccine. TCRdb re-derived calls from the RT-PCR reads in MiXCR, one entry per CDR3 protein. Found here are about 480,000 distinct CDR3 sequences, around 13% of them singletons; the top ten hold around 13%. The sequenced sample was PBMCs from blood, obtained about 40 days after vaccination. All receptors come from a man aged 50 or older who received an inactivated influenza vaccine.

The chain employs TRBV30 and TRBJ2-3; 8 positions agree with TRBD2. Germline V gives CDR1 GTSNPN, CDR2 SVGIG (reference sequence). CDR3 size: 18 residues. V shed 5 bases and J 2 bases; nucleotides not matched to a gene: 18. CDR3 residues: CAWVYHTPGLGYTDTQYF. CDR3 coding DNA: TGTGCCTGGGTGTACCACACTCCGGGACTAGGATACACAGATACGCAGTATTTT.

This clonotype was recorded a few times. The rearrangement uses TRBV15 and TRBJ2-5, with 8 nucleotides matching TRBD1. CDR1 and CDR2 from the germline V gene are LNHNV and YYDKDF (reference sequence). The V segment lost 3 bases and the J segment 4 bases; nucleotides outside the gene matches: 4. This CDR3 has 14 residues. The CDR3 loop reads CATSSRQGTETQYF. The CDR3 DNA is TGTGCCACCAGCAGCCGACAGGGGACAGAGACCCAGTACTTC.

V gene TRBV6-5 combines with J gene TRBJ2-1, with 10 bases fitting TRBD2. V trimming: 3 bases; J trimming: 8 bases; junction bases outside the gene matches: 4. Germline assignment: CDR1 MNHEY and CDR2 SVGAGI. CDR3 length: 14 amino acids. The DNA for the CDR3 is TGTGCCAGCAGTTATTCCGGGACTAGCGATGAGCAGTTCTTC. Translated: CASSYSGTSDEQFF.

Here the CDR3 DNA reads TGTGCCAGCTCGAGCGGCAACTCCTACAATGAGCAGTTCTTC. This gives the protein CASSSGNSYNEQFF. The V gene is TRBV3-1, the J gene TRBJ2-1; possible D gene TRBD2, 5 bases. V dropped 8 bases and J dropped 0 bases, with 11 bases sitting between them. The CDR3 is 14 residues long. From germline, CDR1 is LGHDT and CDR2 YNNKEL (reference sequence).

Only a few counts were recorded for this clonotype. The chain recombines TRBV5-6 with TRBJ2-1; D gene unclear. The CDR3 spans 17 residues. The V and J ends lost 3 bases and 6 bases respectively, with 22 bases between them. CDR1 is SGHDT and CDR2 is YYEEEE in the germline V gene. CDR3 sequence reads: CASSSNLGDAATNEQFF. The CDR3 DNA reads TGTGCCAGCAGCTCGAACCTCGGAGACGCTGCCACCAATGAGCAGTTCTTC.

This clonotype was recorded at least ten times. The chain joins TRBV20-1 to TRBJ1-2, with a tentative D call TRBD1 (5 bases). The CDR3 is made up of 10 amino acids. V was clipped by 4 bases and J by 8 bases, with 8 bases between them. Germline lookup yields CDR1 DFQATT and CDR2 SNEGSKA (reference sequence). CDR3 sequence (DNA): TGCAGTGCTACGGGGGAAGGCTACACCTTC. Amino acid sequence: CSATGEGYTF.

This clonotype was counted at least ten times. V usage is TRBV20-1 and J usage is TRBJ2-5; D is undetermined. The CDR3 covers 8 residues. The germline V gene has CDR1 DFQATT and CDR2 SNEGSKA (reference sequence). V gave up 3 bases and J gave up 13 bases, with 6 bases separating them. The DNA for the CDR3 is TGCAGTGCTAGTCGGCTGTACTTC. This codes for CSASRLYF.

This clonotype was found a few times. The rearrangement joins TRBV11-1 to TRBJ2-1, with TRBD2 matching 11 bases. The length of the CDR3 is 18 residues. Germline CDR1 is SGHAT and CDR2 is FQDESV (reference sequence). V dropped 2 bases and J dropped 0; count of bases not matched to a gene: 6. The CDR3 spells CASSLQLAGANSYNEQFF. The CDR3 nucleotides are TGTGCCAGCAGCTTACAACTAGCGGGGGCCAACTCCTACAATGAGCAGTTCTTC.

This clonotype was detected a few times. This chain connects TRBV28 to TRBJ2-2; D perhaps matches TRBD1 (5 bases). Trimming took off 8 bases at V and 4 bases at J, with 14 bases between the two ends. Germline V gene data show CDR1 as MDHEN and CDR2 as SYDVKM. The CDR3 runs to 14 residues. The DNA of the CDR3 is TGTGCCAGCGTAGGGGCCCCGGGCACCGGGGAGCTGTTTTTT. It specifies CASVGAPGTGELFF.

J is TRBJ2-2 and V is TRBV5-1, with TRBD2 identical over 10 bases. The CDR3 runs to 17 residues. Trimming removed 1 base from V and 6 bases from J; junction bases left unmatched: 9. CDR1 is SGHRS, CDR2 YFSETQ, per germline. CDR3: CASSLSPSGRNSGELFF. For the CDR3, the DNA is TGCGCCAGCAGCTTGTCCCCTAGCGGGAGAAATTCCGGGGAGCTGTTTTTT.

This clonotype came up a few times. The chain uses TRBV20-1 and TRBJ2-1, with D possibly matching TRBD1 (6 bases). Trimming left V 0 bases short and J 4 bases short, with 13 bases between. The CDR3 spans 15 residues. Germline V gives CDR1 DFQATT, CDR2 SNEGSKA (reference sequence). CDR3 in DNA: TGCAGTGCTAGAGATCTGGACAGAACGTACAATGAGCAGTTCTTC. Its protein product is CSARDLDRTYNEQFF.

This rearrangement joins TRBV18 to TRBJ2-3, with a possible D match to TRBD2 (6 bases). In germline, CDR1 is KGHSH, CDR2 LQKENI. Trimming removed 3 bases from V and 2 bases from J, with 6 bases in between. This CDR3 is 13 amino acids long. The CDR3 nucleotides read TGTGCCAGCTCACCGCGGGACACAGATACGCAGTATTTT. Translating gives CASSPRDTDTQYF.

This clonotype has more than one count but fewer than ten. The chain uses TRBV7-2 and TRBJ2-1; 8 bases are a match to TRBD2. V dropped 4 bases and J dropped 8; count of bases not matched to a gene: 13. CDR1 and CDR2 (germline): SGHTA, FQGNSA. There are 16 residues in the CDR3. The CDR3 is CASSSPLGLAGYEQFF. CDR3 in DNA: TGTGCCAGCAGCTCCCCCCTCGGGCTAGCGGGCTATGAGCAGTTCTTC.

The CDR3 loop reads CASSKVAGIYNEQFF. The CDR3 DNA reads TGTGCCAGCAGTAAAGTAGCGGGCATCTACAATGAGCAGTTCTTC. The chain has TRBV27 and TRBJ2-1; TRBD2 matches at 7 bases. V shed 5 bases, J shed 3 bases, and the junction held 7 bases outside the gene matches. This CDR3 comprises 15 residues. The germline V gene encodes CDR1 MNHEY and CDR2 SMNVEV (reference sequence).

V gene TRBV7-9 combines with J gene TRBJ2-1; D remains unclear. Trimming stripped 1 base from V and 9 bases from J, with 7 bases between. The CDR3 runs to 12 residues. Germline loops: CDR1 SEHNR, CDR2 FQNEAQ (reference sequence). The CDR3 is CASSLGQTEQFF. In DNA form, the CDR3 reads TGTGCCAGCAGCTTAGGCCAGACTGAGCAGTTCTTC.

The rearrangement uses TRBV25-1 and TRBJ2-7; TRBD2 agrees at 11 bases. Per germline, CDR1 MGHDK and CDR2 SYGVNS. The CDR3 contains 16 residues. With V trimmed by 6 bases and J by 0 bases, 7 bases remained unmatched. As DNA, the CDR3 is TGTGCCAGCAGAGACATCGGGACTAGCGGCTCCTACGAGCAGTACTTC. Protein sequence: CASRDIGTSGSYEQYF.

Notes on this clonotype: A much more abundant neighbour one base away suggests this may be a read error. This chain connects TRBV24-1 to TRBJ2-3; 13 bases align to TRBD2. Germline values: CDR1 KGHDR, CDR2 SFDVKD. The CDR3 totals 18 residues. V shed 2 bases and J 8 bases; nucleotides not matched to a gene: 12. The CDR3 loop is CATSDSSLAGGPAGTQYF. As DNA, the CDR3 is TGTGCCACCAGTGATTCCTCACTAGCGGGAGGGCCTGCAGGTACGCAGTATTTT.

The gene calls are TRBV11-2 and TRBJ2-1; 14 positions agree with TRBD2. Losses at the gene ends were 8 bases for V and 6 bases for J; bases not matched to a gene: 0. Germline V CDR1 and CDR2: SGHAT, FQNNGV. This CDR3 is 13 amino acids long. The CDR3 loop reads CASGTSGSNEQFF. The CDR3 region has the DNA TGTGCCAGCGGGACTAGCGGGAGCAATGAGCAGTTCTTC.

The gene calls are TRBV6-2 or TRBV6-3 and TRBJ2-3; 10 bases agree with TRBD2. Unmatched junction bases numbered 7, after V lost 4 bases and J lost 3 bases. The CDR3 contains 16 residues. CDR1 and CDR2 from the germline V gene are MNHEY and SVGEGT. CDR3 sequence reads: CASSSFLAGETDTQYF. In nucleotides, the CDR3 is TGTGCCAGCAGTTCCTTCCTAGCGGGGGAGACAGATACGCAGTATTTT.

The chain recombines TRBV29-1 with TRBJ2-2; TRBD2 matches at 7 bases. The CDR3 consists of 14 residues. CDR1 is SQVTM and CDR2 is ANQGSEA in the germline V gene. V was pared by 8 bases and J by 0 bases, with 6 bases of the junction left unmatched. CDR3 amino acids: CSIQGGTNTGELFF. The CDR3, as DNA: TGCAGCATCCAGGGAGGGACGAACACCGGGGAGCTGTTTTTT.

The table lists this clonotype with many counts. The V gene is TRBV29-1, the J gene TRBJ1-5; D is unclear. The V and J ends lost 0 bases and 9 bases respectively, with 9 bases between them. The CDR3 totals 12 residues. Germline values: CDR1 SQVTM, CDR2 ANQGSEA. Here the CDR3 reads CSVEDVGTPQHF. In nucleotides, the CDR3 is TGCAGCGTTGAAGATGTGGGCACGCCCCAGCATTTT.

This clonotype was seen a few times. The chain is built from TRBV29-1 and TRBJ2-3; TRBD1 might be the D (6 bases). Per the germline V gene, CDR1 is SQVTM and CDR2 is ANQGSEA. The CDR3 totals 14 residues. Trimming removed 3 bases from V and 1 base from J, with 11 bases in between. The CDR3 region is CSVEGAGGTDTQYF. Written as DNA, the CDR3 is TGCAGCGTTGAGGGGGCCGGGGGCACAGATACGCAGTATTTT.

The gene calls are TRBV20-1 and TRBJ1-4, with D hard to call. CDR3 length equals 13 residues. Germline V gene data show CDR1 as DFQATT and CDR2 as SNEGSKA (reference sequence). Trimming shortened V by 6 bases and J by 8 bases, and 16 bases separated the two germline ends. CDR3 DNA sequence: TGCAGTGCCCCTTTACACGGAGCGGAAAAACTGTTTTTT. Its translation is CSAPLHGAEKLFF.

In its sample, this clonotype was seen a few times. The V gene is TRBV20-1, the J gene TRBJ2-1; TRBD1 matches at 8 bases. Losses at the gene ends were 1 base for V and 4 bases for J; bases not matched to a gene: 9. The CDR3 is 16 residues long. Germline V gene sequence: CDR1 DFQATT, CDR2 SNEGSKA (reference sequence). CDR3 protein: CSARGTGQDGYNEQFF. The DNA of the CDR3 is TGCAGTGCTAGAGGGACGGGACAGGACGGGTACAATGAGCAGTTCTTC.

This clonotype was found a few times. V and J are TRBV28 and TRBJ2-5; 9 bases match TRBD2. The CDR3 is 12 amino acids. The V gene's germline CDR1 is MDHEN and CDR2 SYDVKM. V lost 10 bases and J lost 2; bases outside the gene matches: 2. The CDR3 bases are TGTGCCACAAGCGGGGGGCAAGAGACCCAGTACTTC. Its protein is CATSGGQETQYF.

This clonotype has just a few counts. The V gene is TRBV28, the J gene TRBJ2-7; 8 bases line up with TRBD2. V lost 4 bases, J lost 2 bases, and 13 bases stayed unmatched. Germline V gives CDR1 MDHEN, CDR2 SYDVKM. This CDR3 region has 17 residues. Written as DNA, the CDR3 is TGTGCCAGCAGTTACTCGGGGGGGACAACTCGTACCTACGAGCAGTACTTC. Protein: CASSYSGGTTRTYEQYF. The full variable domain, with the rest looked up from reference TRBV28 and TRBJ2-7, is DVKVTQSSRYLVKRTGEKVFLECVQDMDHENMFWYRQDPGLGLRLIYFSYDVKMKEKGDIPEGYSVSREKKERFSLILESASTNQTSMYLCASSYSGGTTRTYEQYFGPGTRLTVT.

The chain carries TRBV5-5 and TRBJ2-3, with 10 bases fitting TRBD2. CDR1 SGHKS and CDR2 YYEKEE come from the germline V gene (reference sequence). The CDR3 extends over 17 amino acids. Unmatched junction bases numbered 14, after V lost 4 bases and J lost 6 bases. The CDR3 spells CASSRGPVAGGIDTQYF. The CDR3 DNA sequence: TGTGCCAGCAGCCGCGGCCCGGTAGCGGGAGGTATTGATACGCAGTATTTT.

This clonotype was detected a few times. The genes are TRBV6-5 and TRBJ2-1, with 9 bases identical to TRBD1. The CDR3 runs 14 residues. Trimming cost V 6 bases and J 9 bases; bases outside gene matches: 9. Germline CDR1 reads MNHEY; CDR2 reads SVGAGI. The CDR3 here is CASSYQQGASEQFF. CDR3 sequence (DNA): TGTGCCAGCAGCTACCAACAGGGGGCAAGTGAGCAGTTCTTC.

This clonotype has at least ten counts. The J gene is TRBJ1-1, the V gene TRBV20-1; the match to TRBD1 covers 7 bases. CDR1 DFQATT and CDR2 SNEGSKA come from the germline V gene (reference sequence). Germline trimming cut 0 bases from V and 4 bases from J; bases unmatched to any gene: 8. This CDR3 comprises 15 residues. CDR3 sequence reads: CSARETGPAGTEAFF. The CDR3 region has the DNA TGCAGTGCTAGAGAGACAGGGCCCGCCGGCACTGAAGCTTTCTTT.

This clonotype was counted at least ten times. V and J are TRBV5-1 and TRBJ2-7; D may be TRBD1 or TRBD2 (5 bases each). This CDR3 spans 13 amino acids. Germline CDR1 is SGHRS and CDR2 is YFSETQ. Trimming removed 2 bases at V and 3 bases at J, with 9 bases between. The CDR3 DNA reads TGCGCCAGCAGCTTCCGGGACGGCTACGAGCAGTACTTC. This gives the protein CASSFRDGYEQYF.